This T cell receptor (beta chain) came from a study of cytomegalovirus exposure and HLA in healthy donors. Study findings and constraints: Later, an analysis found that common viral pathogens appeared to be linked with several of the most significant clusters. Later analysis associated a missense DCLRE1C variant with TCR beta V- and J-gene trimming.

Primers for the PCR totalled 60 Vbeta and 13 Jbeta. The table came from immunoSEQ multiplex PCR; TCRdb's copy has only in-frame clones and leaves some out. This sample has over 250,000 clones; approximately 90% occur once, and the top ten carry 3.5% to 4.5%. A note on this clone: Its antigen remains unidentified. This CDR3 is also generated by other DNA sequences in the sample.

The CDR3 runs 13 residues. The germline CDR1 and CDR2 sequences are SQVTM and ANQGSEA. V dropped 4 bases and J dropped 0 bases, with 7 bases sitting between them. The rearrangement links TRBV29-1 to TRBJ1-5, with D possibly TRBD1 on 5 matching bases. This clonotype was obtained from a man aged 35 to 55 in good health and CMV-seropositive. Sequencing input: PBMCs. Here the CDR3 reads CSVGQSSNQPQHF. The DNA for the CDR3 is TGCAGCGTTGGACAGTCTAGCAATCAGCCCCAGCATTTT.